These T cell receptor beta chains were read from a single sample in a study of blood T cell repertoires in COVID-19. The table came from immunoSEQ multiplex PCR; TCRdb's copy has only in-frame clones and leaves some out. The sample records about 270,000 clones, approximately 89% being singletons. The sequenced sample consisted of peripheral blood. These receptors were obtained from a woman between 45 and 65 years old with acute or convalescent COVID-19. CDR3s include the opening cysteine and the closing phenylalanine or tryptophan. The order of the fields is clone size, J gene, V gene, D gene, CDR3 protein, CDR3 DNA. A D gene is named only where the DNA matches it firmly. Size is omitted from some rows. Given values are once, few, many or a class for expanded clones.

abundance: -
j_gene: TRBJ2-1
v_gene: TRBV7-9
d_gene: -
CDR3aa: CASSSGSSYNEQFF
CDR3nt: TGTGCCAGCAGTAGCGGAAGCTCCTACAATGAGCAGTTCTTC

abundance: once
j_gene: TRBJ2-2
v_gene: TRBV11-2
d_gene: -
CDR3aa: CASSLGLYTGELFF
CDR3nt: TGTGCCAGCAGCTTGGGACTCTACACCGGGGAGCTGTTTTTT

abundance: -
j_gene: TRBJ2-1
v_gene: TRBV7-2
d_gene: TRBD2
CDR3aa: CATNLAGATNEQFF
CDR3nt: TGTGCCACCAATTTAGCGGGAGCCACCAATGAGCAGTTCTTC

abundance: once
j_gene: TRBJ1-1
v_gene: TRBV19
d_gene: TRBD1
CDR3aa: CASHTGTGGTEAFF
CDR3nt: TGTGCCAGCCACACCGGGACAGGGGGGACTGAAGCTTTCTTT

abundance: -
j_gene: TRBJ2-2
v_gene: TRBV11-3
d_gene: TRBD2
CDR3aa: CASSPRTSGRAGELFF
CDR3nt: TGTGCCAGCAGCCCACGGACTAGCGGGAGGGCCGGGGAGCTGTTTTTT

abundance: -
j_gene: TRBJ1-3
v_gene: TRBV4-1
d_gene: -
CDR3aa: CASSQDSVKQGVGNTIYF
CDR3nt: TGCGCCAGCAGCCAAGATTCCGTTAAACAGGGAGTTGGAAACACCATATATTTT

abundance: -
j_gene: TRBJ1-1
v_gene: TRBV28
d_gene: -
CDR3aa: CASTVQMNTEAFF
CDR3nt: TGTGCCAGCACCGTACAAATGAACACTGAAGCTTTCTTT

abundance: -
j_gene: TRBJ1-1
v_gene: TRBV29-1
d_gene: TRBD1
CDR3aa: CSFRQGLVPNTEAFF
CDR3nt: TGCAGCTTCAGACAGGGGCTTGTTCCGAACACTGAAGCTTTCTTT

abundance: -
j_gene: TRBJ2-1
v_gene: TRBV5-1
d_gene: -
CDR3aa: CASRETVSKNEQFF
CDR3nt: TGCGCCAGCAGGGAAACAGTTTCTAAGAATGAGCAGTTCTTC

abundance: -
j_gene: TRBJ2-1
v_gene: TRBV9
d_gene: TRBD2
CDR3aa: CASSRLAGGYNEQFF
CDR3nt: TGTGCCAGCAGCAGACTAGCGGGAGGGTACAATGAGCAGTTCTTC

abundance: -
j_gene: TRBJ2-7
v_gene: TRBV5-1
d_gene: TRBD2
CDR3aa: CASSWGGGAYEQYF
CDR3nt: TGCGCCAGCAGCTGGGGCGGGGGGGCCTACGAGCAGTACTTC

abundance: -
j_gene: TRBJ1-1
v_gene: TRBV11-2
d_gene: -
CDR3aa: CASRQMMNTEAFF
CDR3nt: TGTGCCAGCCGACAGATGATGAACACTGAAGCTTTCTTT

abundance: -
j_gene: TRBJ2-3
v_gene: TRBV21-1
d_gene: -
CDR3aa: CASSKVEQGDGDTQYF
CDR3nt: TGTGCCAGCAGCAAAGTGGAACAGGGGGATGGAGATACGCAGTATTTT

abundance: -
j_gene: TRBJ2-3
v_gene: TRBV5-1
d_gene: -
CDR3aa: CASSLQGETDTQYF
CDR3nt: TGCGCCAGCAGCTTGCAAGGGGAAACAGATACGCAGTATTTT

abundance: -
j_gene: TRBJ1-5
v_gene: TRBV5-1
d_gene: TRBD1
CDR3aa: CASSLQGVGQPQHF
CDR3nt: TGCGCCAGCAGCCTACAGGGGGTGGGTCAGCCCCAGCATTTT

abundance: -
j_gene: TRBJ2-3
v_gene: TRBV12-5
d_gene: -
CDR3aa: CASGLVRWGDPDTQYF
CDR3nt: TGTGCTAGTGGTTTGGTAAGGTGGGGGGATCCAGATACGCAGTATTTT

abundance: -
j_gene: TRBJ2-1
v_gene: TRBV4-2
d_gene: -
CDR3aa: CASSQEPRGDEQFF
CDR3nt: TGTGCCAGCAGCCAAGAACCCCGGGGAGATGAGCAGTTCTTC

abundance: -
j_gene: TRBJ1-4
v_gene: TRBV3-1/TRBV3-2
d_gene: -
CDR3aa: CASSQELIQAENEKLFF
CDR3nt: TGTGCCAGCAGCCAAGAGTTAATACAGGCTGAAAATGAAAAACTGTTTTTT

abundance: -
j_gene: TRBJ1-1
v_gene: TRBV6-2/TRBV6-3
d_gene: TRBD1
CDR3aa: CASSYPGQGVVGTEAFF
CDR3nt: TGTGCCAGCAGTTACCCAGGACAGGGGGTAGTAGGAACTGAAGCTTTCTTT

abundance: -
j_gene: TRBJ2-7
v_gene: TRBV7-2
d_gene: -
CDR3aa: CASSSGISGEQYF
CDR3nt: TGTGCCAGCAGCTCCGGGATTTCTGGCGAGCAGTACTTC

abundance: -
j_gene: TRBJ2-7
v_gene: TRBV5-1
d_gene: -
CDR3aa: CASSFLPENNEQYF
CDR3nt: TGCGCCAGCAGCTTTCTACCGGAGAATAACGAGCAGTACTTC

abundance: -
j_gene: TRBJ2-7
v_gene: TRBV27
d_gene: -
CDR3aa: CASSLRGAHEQYF
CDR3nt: TGTGCCAGCAGTCTCAGGGGCGCCCACGAGCAGTACTTC

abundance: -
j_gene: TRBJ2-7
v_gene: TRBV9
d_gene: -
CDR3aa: CASSGRPGTNSYEQYF
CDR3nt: TGTGCCAGCAGCGGCCGTCCCGGGACAAACTCCTACGAGCAGTACTTC